Below are 20 T cell receptor beta chains sequenced from a single sample in a study of T cell responses to AZD1222 COVID-19 vaccine (dated by TCRdb to the early 2020s). Reading the label with the study, this specimen's time point is: baseline before first vaccination. The library was obtained by the immunoSEQ multiplex PCR assay. The source is immuneACCESS, and TCRdb retained only in-frame sequences with V and J called. Part of the clones is not carried over; for the studies checked, unresolved V genes explain less than half of this, and the remainder is unexplained. For this sample there are about 120,000 clones; 80% to 90% appear just once. Jointly, the top ten make up 1.5% to 2% of the sample. Sequenced material: peripheral blood, taken on day 0 of AZD1222 vaccination. The receptor set was obtained from an adult in good health.

The V and J genes are TRBV11-3 and TRBJ2-2; 10 nucleotides match TRBD1. The ends lost 5 bases at V and 4 bases at J; junction bases unmatched: 7. The length of the CDR3 is 16 residues. CDR1 and CDR2 (germline): SGHNT, YENEEA. For the CDR3, the DNA is TGTGCCAGCAGCAACAGACAGGGGGCAGTCACCGGGGAGCTGTTTTTT. Protein sequence: CASSNRQGAVTGELFF. Supplemented by reference TRBV11-3 and TRBJ2-2, the full variable domain reads EAGVVQSPRYKIIEKKQPVAFWCNPISGHNTLYWYLQNLGQGPELLIRYENEEAVDDSQLPKDRFSAERLKGVDSTLKIQPAELGDSAVYLCASSNRQGAVTGELFFGEGSRLTVL.

This clone was seen just once. V gene TRBV3-1 (or the pseudogene TRBV3-2) combines with J gene TRBJ2-5; D uncertain. Trimming took off 4 bases at V and 5 bases at J, with 8 bases between the two ends. The CDR3 consists of 12 residues. Germline lookup yields CDR1 LGHDT and CDR2 YNNKEL (reference sequence). CDR3 coding DNA: TGTGCCAGCAGCCTTTCTTGGGAGACCCAGTACTTC. It codes for CASSLSWETQYF.

This clone occurred once. This sequence joins TRBV24-1 and TRBJ2-3; 7 bases agree with TRBD1. Germline lookup yields CDR1 KGHDR and CDR2 SFDVKD. The length of the CDR3 is 14 residues. V shed 7 bases, J shed 6 bases, and the junction held 9 bases outside the gene matches. The CDR3 sequence: CATSLEGATDTQYF. The CDR3 coding sequence is TGTGCCACCAGCCTAGAGGGGGCCACGGATACGCAGTATTTT.

DNA for the CDR3: TGTGCCAGCAGCTCGGGGGGGCGTTTGAAGCCCCAGCATTTT. Translating gives CASSSGGRLKPQHF. The chain has TRBV7-3 and TRBJ1-5; perhaps TRBD1 as D (6 bases). Germline CDR1 SGHTA, CDR2 FQGTGA. Trimming removed 4 bases from V and 8 bases from J, with 15 bases in between. The CDR3 totals 14 residues.

The chain has TRBV27 and TRBJ1-5; D may be TRBD1 (6 bases). CDR1 is MNHEY and CDR2 is SMNVEV in the germline V gene (reference sequence). The V and J ends lost 4 bases and 4 bases respectively, with 8 bases between them. The CDR3 runs to 13 residues. The CDR3 sequence is CASSSRGNQPQHF. DNA of the CDR3: TGTGCCAGCAGTTCAAGGGGGAATCAGCCCCAGCATTTT.

The V call is TRBV21-1, the J call TRBJ1-6. TRBV21-1 is recorded as a pseudogene. The CDR3 is made up of 13 amino acids. The CDR3 DNA sequence: TGTGCCAGCAGCACCCGGGAGGCTTCACCCCTCCACTTT. Translated, it gives CASSTREASPLHF.

The rearrangement links TRBV28 to TRBJ1-1; no clear D gene. Germline loops: CDR1 MDHEN, CDR2 SYDVKM. Trimming cost V 7 bases and J 1 base, with 10 bases left between them. The CDR3 extends over 13 amino acids. The CDR3 region is CASTGPWNTEAFF. The DNA for the CDR3 is TGTGCCAGCACCGGACCGTGGAACACTGAAGCTTTCTTT.

The chain uses TRBV19 and TRBJ2-2; tentatively, D is TRBD1 (5 bases). The CDR3 is 15 amino acids. From germline, CDR1 is LNHDA and CDR2 SQIVND (reference sequence). The V end was cut by 3 bases, the J end by 4 bases, with 12 bases between. CDR3 sequence: CASSMMGLATGELFF. Written as DNA, the CDR3 is TGTGCCAGTAGTATGATGGGGCTCGCCACCGGGGAGCTGTTTTTT. The whole variable domain, remainder taken from reference TRBV19 and TRBJ2-2, is DGGITQSPKYLFRKEGQNVTLSCEQNLNHDAMYWYRQDPGQGLRLIYYSQIVNDFQKGDIAEGYSVSREKKESFPLTVTSAQKNPTAFYLCASSMMGLATGELFFGEGSRLTVL.

This clone was counted between two and nine times. The V and J genes are TRBV19 and TRBJ1-1; tentatively, D is TRBD1 (6 bases). The length of the CDR3 is 12 residues. Trimming removed 8 bases at V and 5 bases at J, with 12 bases between. Germline CDR1 reads LNHDA; CDR2 reads SQIVND (reference sequence). Here the CDR3 DNA reads TGTGCCAGTGTGGGGGGCCTGACTGAAGCTTTCTTT. It translates to CASVGGLTEAFF.

A few counts support this clone. The chain carries TRBV30 and TRBJ1-2, with D possibly being TRBD1 (5 bases). The CDR3 loop spans 13 amino acids. V was cut by 8 bases and J by 2 bases, with 15 bases left in between. CDR1 is GTSNPN, CDR2 SVGIG, per germline (reference sequence). CDR3 coding DNA: TGTGCCCTGGCCCGACAGATCAACTATGGCTACACCTTC. Protein sequence: CALARQINYGYTF.

This clone was observed a few times. The chain recombines TRBV5-1 with TRBJ2-6; perhaps TRBD2 as D (5 bases). The germline CDR1 and CDR2 sequences are SGHRS and YFSETQ. V was pared by 6 bases and J by 0 bases, with 13 bases between. There are 16 residues in the CDR3. The CDR3 nucleotides are TGCGCCAGCAAAGAGGGCGTGGGCTCTGGGGCCAACGTCCTGACTTTC. Its protein product is CASKEGVGSGANVLTF.

The chain joins TRBV9 to TRBJ2-5; 9 nucleotides match TRBD2. Unmatched junction bases numbered 5, after V lost 0 bases and J lost 2 bases. CDR1 and CDR2 (germline): SGDLS, YYNGEE. There are 16 residues in the CDR3. CDR3 DNA sequence: TGTGCCAGCAGCGTAGTTCCAGCGGGGGGACAAGAGACCCAGTACTTC. Its protein product is CASSVVPAGGQETQYF.

The rearrangement uses TRBV9 and TRBJ1-1, with D uncertain. Germline V lookup: CDR1 SGDLS, CDR2 YYNGEE. V was cut by 0 bases and J by 4 bases, with 10 bases left in between. CDR3 size: 14 residues. CDR3 loop: CASSVGSGITEAFF. The CDR3 nucleotides read TGTGCCAGCAGCGTAGGTTCCGGCATCACTGAAGCTTTCTTT.

This chain connects TRBV6-2 or TRBV6-3 to TRBJ2-1, with D unclear. Germline CDR1 reads MNHEY; CDR2 reads SVGEGT. This CDR3 has 13 amino acids. Between the trimmed V and J ends, which lost 2 bases and 1 base, there was a span of 3 bases. The CDR3 sequence is CASSYISYNEQFF. In DNA form, the CDR3 reads TGTGCCAGCAGTTACATTTCCTACAATGAGCAGTTCTTC.

The V call is TRBV19, the J call TRBJ2-3; 7 nucleotides line up with TRBD2. This CDR3 is built from 14 residues. The V and J ends lost 6 bases and 0 bases, in that order; junction bases with no gene match: 3. The germline V gene encodes CDR1 LNHDA and CDR2 SQIVND (reference sequence). The CDR3 region is CASSAGVSTDTQYF. CDR3 DNA: TGTGCCAGTAGCGCGGGGGTTAGCACAGATACGCAGTATTTT.

The chain carries TRBV12-2 and TRBJ1-5; no DNA check was done on the table's D call, TRBD1. TRBV12-2 is recorded as a pseudogene. CDR3 length: 14 residues. The CDR3 DNA reads TGTGCAAGTCGCTCGCGACAGGGGAGGCAGCCCCAGCATTTT. As protein: CASRSRQGRQPQHF.

The chain combines TRBV11-2 with TRBJ2-2; possibly TRBD1 for D (6 bases). CDR3 length equals 15 residues. Germline values: CDR1 SGHAT, CDR2 FQNNGV. The V end was cut by 1 base, the J end by 2 bases, with 8 bases between. CDR3 DNA sequence: TGTGCCAGCAGCTTAGCCAGGGGAAACACCGGGGAGCTGTTTTTT. Amino acid sequence: CASSLARGNTGELFF.

The chain employs TRBV19 and TRBJ1-1; D is uncertain. This CDR3 contains 15 residues. The V and J ends lost 3 bases and 11 bases respectively, with 22 bases between them. Germline V CDR1 and CDR2: LNHDA, SQIVND (reference sequence). The CDR3 sequence is CASSMIIGGSAGAFF. Here the CDR3 DNA reads TGTGCCAGTAGTATGATTATTGGTGGATCTGCGGGGGCTTTCTTT.

The chain couples TRBV16 to TRBJ2-1; 9 nucleotides line up with TRBD1. V shed 10 bases and J 6 bases; nucleotides not matched to a gene: 10. CDR1 is KGHSY and CDR2 is FQNENV in the germline V gene. The CDR3 covers 14 residues. The CDR3 loop is CANRRDRVSNEQFF. The CDR3 nucleotides are TGTGCCAATCGGAGGGACAGGGTTTCCAATGAGCAGTTCTTC.

The rearrangement links TRBV2 to TRBJ1-4, with a weak D call TRBD1 (6 bases). Trimming removed 2 bases from V and 0 bases from J, with 10 bases in between. Germline V CDR1 and CDR2: SNHLY, FYNNEI. The CDR3 totals 16 residues. The CDR3 nucleotides are TGTGCCAGCAGTGAAAATGGACAGACAACTAATGAAAAACTGTTTTTT. Translation gives CASSENGQTTNEKLFF.